This T cell receptor beta chain is drawn from a study of tumor-infiltrating lymphocytes in primary liver carcinoma (dated by TCRdb to about 2017). General notes on the study: The five patients, three men and two women aged 30 to 69 years, had hepatocellular carcinoma (four) or combined HCC and intrahepatic cholangiocarcinoma (one). The tumors of the five patients were staged as T1-T3 N0M0, with maximum diameters ranging from 4.2 to 10 cm. Samples yielded roughly 3.5 to 7.13 million productive TCRbeta reads; read depth did not differ significantly between tissue types. The study combined TCRbeta repertoire sequencing, expression microarrays and whole-exome sequencing across five regions of each liver tumor, with adjacent normal tissue and blood. A total of around 35 specimens from 5 patients went through TCRbeta repertoire sequencing, namely 25 tumor regions, 5 adjacent noncancerous liver tissues and 5 peripheral blood samples. The roughly 25 tumor region samples were profiled with Agilent mRNA microarrays so that TCRbeta repertoire diversity could be related to the local molecular phenotype. Reproducibility between technical replicate repertoires was high, with correlation coefficients above 0.98 and mean shared-clone rates about 0.9. Summary of the overall study and its limitations: Just about 8-25% of top clones turned up in all five regions of a tumor, which suggests spatial heterogeneity among tumor-infiltrating T cells. With just four to six patients in the study, the authors point out that the findings should be validated in a larger study. Consistent with antigen-driven expansion, pairs of tumor regions showed higher repertoire overlap (mean approximately 35%) than either tumor-adjacent pairs (around 17%) or tumor-blood pairs (roughly 15%). Because only the TCR beta chain was sequenced and unpaired alpha chains were not captured, true repertoire diversity is likely underestimated. Comparison of CD4+ and CD8+ T cell repertoires was precluded by the use of bulk unsorted samples. The top 250 clones accounted for a significantly greater share of the repertoire in tumors than in blood (p = 0.039).

Concerning this clonotype itself: It has no known antigen specificity. Relative to the germline gene, one junction end is altered; a read error may explain this.

Total RNA and DNA were co-extracted without cell sorting from around 20-30 mg of bulk tissue using the AllPrep DNA/RNA mini kit. Surgical resection was performed in China between 2015 and 2016 on 5 or 6 patients with histopathologically diagnosed primary liver carcinoma. Chronic HBV infection was present in the patients, and the patients were treatment-naive at sampling. Five spatially separated regions were sampled per tumor: superior, inferior, left-lateral and right-lateral poles, plus the tumor centre. More than 90% viable tumor cells were found by histology in every tumor sample. Pieces of fresh tumor and adjacent tissue were cut in half, with one half kept in RNAlater at -80 degrees C and the other half sent for histology. A constant-region primer and ProtoScript II reverse transcriptase were used to reverse-transcribe TCRbeta-specific cDNA from roughly 0.5 ug total RNA. Three nested multiplex PCR rounds, following a slightly modified ARM-PCR procedure, were used to build the TCRbeta libraries. Each of the first two PCR rounds ran for around 11 cycles and used multiplex TRBV1-TRBV30 forward primers together with a Cbeta reverse primer. Sample barcodes and Illumina adapters were added in a final 25-cycle PCR using Deep VentR polymerase. Before sequencing, amplicons between 200 and 500 bp were purified from gel using a QIAquick gel extraction kit. An Illumina HiSeq 2500 was used to sequence the TCRbeta amplicons with 250-bp paired-end reads. On the study's bioinformatics: To recover full CDR3 sequences, reads were quality-trimmed using Trimmomatic v0.33 and paired reads were then merged using FLASH v1.2.11. V, D and J germline segments were assigned to the rearranged TCRbeta sequences by MiGEC v1.2.1b. Clonotype statistics and Shannon-Wiener diversity indices were computed with VDJtools v1.0.0. To cut down on sampling bias, every analysis after diversity analysis relied on just the 250 most abundant clonotypes from each sample. The public reads were reprocessed in TCRdb via fastp at Q25 and MiXCR, keeping in-frame beta chains. For every CDR3 protein sequence, its rows merge into one entry that carries the most common genes and DNA. TCRdb, rather than the study authors, made the V and J calls. For this sample there are roughly 49,000 distinct CDR3 sequences; over 65% appear just once. The ten largest clonotypes hold around a quarter of the sample.

CDR1 and CDR2 (MDHEN, SYDVKM) derive from the germline V gene. The CDR3 has 21 amino acids, counting the end cysteine and phenylalanine. Of all the DNA, just the CDR3 is kept, 63 bases in frame from base 1. The clonotype originates from a man aged 35-49 years with primary liver carcinoma and hepatitis B virus infection. The chain couples TRBV28 to TRBJ2-1, with 8 middle bases fitting TRBD2. Sequencing was done on a sample of liver tumor tissue from sampling region 5. This specimen's cell subset or site label, per the study, means: tumor region T5, tumor centre. The bases are TGTGCCATCAGTTTAGGGCCAATCCTACGGGGGGGTGCGGGCGCCTACGATGAGCAGTTCTTC. Protein translation: CAISLGPILRGGAGAYDEQFF.